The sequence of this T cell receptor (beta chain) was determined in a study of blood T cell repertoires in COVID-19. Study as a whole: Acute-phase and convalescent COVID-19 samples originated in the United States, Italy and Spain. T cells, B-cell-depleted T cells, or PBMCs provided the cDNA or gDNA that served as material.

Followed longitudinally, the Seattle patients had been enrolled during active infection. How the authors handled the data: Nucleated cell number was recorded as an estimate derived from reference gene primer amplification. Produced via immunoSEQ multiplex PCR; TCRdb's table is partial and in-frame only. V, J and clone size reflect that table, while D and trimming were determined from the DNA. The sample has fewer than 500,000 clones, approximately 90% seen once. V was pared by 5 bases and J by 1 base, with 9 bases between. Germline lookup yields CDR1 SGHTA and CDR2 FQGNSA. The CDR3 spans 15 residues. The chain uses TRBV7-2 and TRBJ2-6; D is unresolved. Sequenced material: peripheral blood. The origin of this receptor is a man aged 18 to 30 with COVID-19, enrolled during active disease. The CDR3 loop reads CASSPGGSGANVLTF. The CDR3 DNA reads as TGTGCCAGCAGCCCAGGTGGGTCTGGGGCCAACGTCCTGACTTTC.